The clone carrying this T cell receptor (beta chain) was seen repeatedly, ten times or more. The read stops 3 residues short of the end of the CDR3; the missing end is completed from the germline J gene. This CDR3 region has 13 residues. Germline V gene lookup returns CDR1 SQVTM and CDR2 ANQGSEA. The method was immunoSEQ multiplex PCR; TCRdb's version includes in-frame clones alone and lacks a portion of them. The sample was found to contain tens of thousands of clones, and every one recurs. This record comes from a study of T cell clonality in common variable immunodeficiency. The V and J genes are TRBV29-1 and TRBJ2-3; 7 bases are shared with TRBD1. The sample comprised peripheral blood mononuclear cells. The TCR was taken from a person between 18 and 75 years old in good health. The sequenced CDR3 bases are TGCAGCGTTGCACAGGGGCTCGGTCAGCCG. Translating it yields CSVAQGLGQP. The CDR3, in full, reads CSVAQGLGQPQYF.